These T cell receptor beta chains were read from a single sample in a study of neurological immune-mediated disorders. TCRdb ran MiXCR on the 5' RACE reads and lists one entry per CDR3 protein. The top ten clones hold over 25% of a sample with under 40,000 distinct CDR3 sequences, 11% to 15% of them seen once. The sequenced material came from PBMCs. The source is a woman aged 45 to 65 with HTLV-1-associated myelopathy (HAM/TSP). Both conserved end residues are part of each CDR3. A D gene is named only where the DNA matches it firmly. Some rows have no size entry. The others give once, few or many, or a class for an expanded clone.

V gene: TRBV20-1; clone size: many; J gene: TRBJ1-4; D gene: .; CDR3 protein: CSARDSGEKLFF; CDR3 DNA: TGCAGTGCTAGAGATAGTGGAGAAAAACTGTTTTTT
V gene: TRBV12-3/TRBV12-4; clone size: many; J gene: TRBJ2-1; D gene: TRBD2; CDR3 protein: CASTIYRTSGNPERNNEQFF; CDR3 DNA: TGTGCCAGCACCATTTATAGGACTAGCGGCAATCCGGAAAGGAACAATGAGCAGTTCTTC
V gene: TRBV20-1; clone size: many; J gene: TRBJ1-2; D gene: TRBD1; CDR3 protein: CSATGTGESGYTF; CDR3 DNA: TGCAGTGCTACCGGGACAGGTGAAAGTGGCTACACCTTC
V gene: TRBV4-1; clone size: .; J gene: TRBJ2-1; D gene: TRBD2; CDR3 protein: CASSRGLLRGADGNEQFF; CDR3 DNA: TGCGCCAGCAGCCGGGGACTTTTGCGGGGGGCGGATGGAAATGAGCAGTTCTTC
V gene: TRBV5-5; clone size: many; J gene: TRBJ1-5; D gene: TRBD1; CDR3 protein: CASSLALRQGYYQPQHF; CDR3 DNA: TGTGCCAGCAGCTTGGCCTTGAGACAGGGCTATTATCAGCCCCAGCATTTT
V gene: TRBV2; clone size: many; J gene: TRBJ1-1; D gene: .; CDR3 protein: CASSPTTFYTEAFF; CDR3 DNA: TGTGCCAGCAGCCCGACAACTTTTTACACTGAAGCTTTCTTT
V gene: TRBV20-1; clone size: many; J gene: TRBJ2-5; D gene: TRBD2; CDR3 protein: CSAWSGERGYQETQYF; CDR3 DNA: TGCAGTGCTTGGTCGGGCGAGCGGGGCTACCAAGAGACCCAGTACTTC
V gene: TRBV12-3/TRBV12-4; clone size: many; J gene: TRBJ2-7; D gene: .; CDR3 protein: CASSSGTPYEQYF; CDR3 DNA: TGTGCCAGCAGTTCCGGGACCCCCTACGAGCAGTACTTC
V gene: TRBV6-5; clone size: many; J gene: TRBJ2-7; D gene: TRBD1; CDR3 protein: CASRGQGREEQYF; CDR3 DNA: TGTGCCAGTAGGGGACAGGGCCGGGAGGAGCAGTACTTC
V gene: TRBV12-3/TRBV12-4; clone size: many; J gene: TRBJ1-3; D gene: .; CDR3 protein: CASSFRGRFSGNTIYF; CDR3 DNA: TGTGCCAGCAGTTTTCGCGGGCGTTTCTCTGGAAACACCATATATTTT
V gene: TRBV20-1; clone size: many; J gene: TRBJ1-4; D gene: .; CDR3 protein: CSASPLPGGKLFF; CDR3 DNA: TGCAGTGCTTCTCCCTTGCCGGGGGGAAAACTGTTTTTT
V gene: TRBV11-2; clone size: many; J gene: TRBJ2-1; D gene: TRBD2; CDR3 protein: CASSTRLAGSNQEQFF; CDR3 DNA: TGTGCCAGCAGCACGAGACTAGCGGGGTCAAATCAGGAGCAGTTCTTC
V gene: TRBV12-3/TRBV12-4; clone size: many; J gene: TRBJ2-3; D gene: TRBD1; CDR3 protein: CASSRGTGAGTDTQYF; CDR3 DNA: TGTGCCAGCAGTCGCGGGACAGGGGCGGGCACAGATACGCAGTATTTT
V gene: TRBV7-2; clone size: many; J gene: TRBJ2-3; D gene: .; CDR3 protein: CASSPPGTDTQYF; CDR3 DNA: TGTGCCAGCAGCCCTCCAGGCACAGATACGCAGTATTTT
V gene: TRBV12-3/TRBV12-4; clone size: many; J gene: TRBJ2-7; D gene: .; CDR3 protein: CASRPGGLGEQYF; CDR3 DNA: TGTGCCAGCAGACCAGGCGGGCTCGGGGAGCAGTACTTC
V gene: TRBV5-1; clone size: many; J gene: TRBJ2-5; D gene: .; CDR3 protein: CASSLGHREETQYF; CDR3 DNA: TGCGCCAGCAGCTTGGGGCACAGGGAAGAGACCCAGTACTTC
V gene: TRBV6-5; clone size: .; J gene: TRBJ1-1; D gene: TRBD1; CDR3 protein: CASSALRQGGTEAFF; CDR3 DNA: TGTGCCAGCAGTGCCCTCCGACAGGGTGGCACTGAAGCTTTCTTT
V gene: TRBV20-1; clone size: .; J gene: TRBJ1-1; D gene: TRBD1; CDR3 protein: CSARKGARTEAFF; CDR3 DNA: TGCAGTGCTAGAAAGGGGGCGAGGACTGAAGCTTTCTTT
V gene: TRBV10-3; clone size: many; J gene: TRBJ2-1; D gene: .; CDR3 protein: CAISAGLGYNEQFF; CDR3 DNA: TGTGCCATCAGTGCGGGACTGGGCTACAATGAGCAGTTCTTC
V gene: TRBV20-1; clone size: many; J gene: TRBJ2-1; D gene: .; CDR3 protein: CSARERTVYNEQFF; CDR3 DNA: TGCAGTGCTAGAGAAAGGACAGTCTACAATGAGCAGTTCTTC
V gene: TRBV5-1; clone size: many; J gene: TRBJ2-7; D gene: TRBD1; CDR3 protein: CASSFGQGRDEQYF; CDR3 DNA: TGCGCCAGCAGCTTTGGACAGGGGCGGGACGAGCAGTACTTC
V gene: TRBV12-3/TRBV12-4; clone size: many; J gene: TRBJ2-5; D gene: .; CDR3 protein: CASSKGVVETQYF; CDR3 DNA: TGTGCCAGCAGTAAGGGGGTAGTGGAGACCCAGTACTTC
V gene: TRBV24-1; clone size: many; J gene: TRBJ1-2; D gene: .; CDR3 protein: CATSDPAGGAGYGYTF; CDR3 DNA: TGTGCCACCAGTGATCCCGCCGGGGGCGCAGGCTATGGCTACACCTTC
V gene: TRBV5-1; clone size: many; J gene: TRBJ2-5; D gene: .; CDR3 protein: CASSLVPVRLQETQYF; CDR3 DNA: TGCGCCAGCAGCTTGGTTCCCGTTCGGCTCCAAGAGACCCAGTACTTC
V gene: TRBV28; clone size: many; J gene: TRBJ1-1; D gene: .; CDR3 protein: CASHLGAEAFF; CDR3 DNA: TGTGCCAGCCACCTAGGGGCTGAAGCTTTCTTT
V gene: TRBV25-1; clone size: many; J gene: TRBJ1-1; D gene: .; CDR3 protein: CASSESREHTEAFF; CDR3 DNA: TGTGCCAGCAGTGAATCCAGGGAGCACACTGAAGCTTTCTTT
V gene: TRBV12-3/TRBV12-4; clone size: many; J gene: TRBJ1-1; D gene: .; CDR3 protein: CASSLAGSNTEAFF; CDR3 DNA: TGTGCCAGCAGTTTGGCTGGATCCAACACTGAAGCTTTCTTT
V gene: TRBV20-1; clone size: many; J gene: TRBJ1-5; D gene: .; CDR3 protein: CSARGANNQPQHF; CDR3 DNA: TGCAGTGCTAGGGGGGCTAACAATCAGCCCCAGCATTTT
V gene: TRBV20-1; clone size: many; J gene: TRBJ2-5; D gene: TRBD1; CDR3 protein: CSAPGTGATQYF; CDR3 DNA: TGCAGTGCCCCCGGAACAGGGGCGACCCAGTACTTC
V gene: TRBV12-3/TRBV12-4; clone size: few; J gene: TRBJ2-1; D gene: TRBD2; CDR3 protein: CASSQLAGLAYEQFF; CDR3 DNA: TGTGCCAGCAGTCAACTAGCGGGGCTAGCTTATGAGCAGTTCTTC
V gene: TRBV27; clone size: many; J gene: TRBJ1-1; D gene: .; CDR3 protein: CASSYLQGGTEAFF; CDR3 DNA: TGTGCCAGCAGTTACCTCCAGGGAGGCACTGAAGCTTTCTTT
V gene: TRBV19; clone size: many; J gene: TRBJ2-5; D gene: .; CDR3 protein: CASSHGGSPYQETQYF; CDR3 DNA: TGTGCCAGCAGTCATGGGGGGTCACCGTACCAAGAGACCCAGTACTTC
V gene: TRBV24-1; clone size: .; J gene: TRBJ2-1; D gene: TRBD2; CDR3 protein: CATSDLGMGGDNEQFF; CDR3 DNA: TGTGCCACCAGTGATTTGGGCATGGGGGGGGACAATGAGCAGTTCTTC
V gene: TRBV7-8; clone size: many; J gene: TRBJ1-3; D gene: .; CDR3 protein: CASSFTAAVGNTIYF; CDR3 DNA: TGTGCCAGCAGCTTTACGGCAGCGGTTGGAAACACCATATATTTT
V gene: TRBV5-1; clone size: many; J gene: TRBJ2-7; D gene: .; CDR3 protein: CASSSTPRGAAYEQYF; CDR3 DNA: TGCGCCAGCAGCTCTACTCCGAGGGGTGCGGCCTACGAGCAGTACTTC
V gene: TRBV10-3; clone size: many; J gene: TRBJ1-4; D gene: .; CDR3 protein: CAISQRTDEKLFF; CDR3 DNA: TGTGCCATCAGTCAGCGGACAGATGAAAAACTGTTTTTT
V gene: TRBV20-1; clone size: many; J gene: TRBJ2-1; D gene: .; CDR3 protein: CSARAVMYNEQFF; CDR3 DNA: TGCAGTGCCCGAGCGGTGATGTACAATGAGCAGTTCTTC
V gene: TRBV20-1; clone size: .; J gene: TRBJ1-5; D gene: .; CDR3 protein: CSAGGGRGATGNQPQHF; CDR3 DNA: TGCAGTGCTGGGGGTGGAAGGGGGGCGACGGGCAATCAGCCCCAGCATTTT
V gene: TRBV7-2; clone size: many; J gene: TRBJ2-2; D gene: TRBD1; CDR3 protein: CASSSPGTGARGGELFF; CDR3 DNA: TGTGCCAGCAGTTCCCCCGGGACAGGGGCGAGGGGCGGGGAGCTGTTTTTT
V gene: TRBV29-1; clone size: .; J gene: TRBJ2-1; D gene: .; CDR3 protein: CSVEDMGDNEQFF; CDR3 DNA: TGCAGCGTTGAAGATATGGGGGACAATGAGCAGTTCTTC
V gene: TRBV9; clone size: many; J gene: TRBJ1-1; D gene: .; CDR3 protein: CASSVAGMNTEAFF; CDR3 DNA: TGTGCCAGCAGCGTAGCGGGCATGAACACTGAAGCTTTCTTT
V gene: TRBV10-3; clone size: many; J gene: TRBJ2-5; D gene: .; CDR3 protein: CAISVAQETQYF; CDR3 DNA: TGTGCCATCAGTGTGGCGCAAGAGACCCAGTACTTC
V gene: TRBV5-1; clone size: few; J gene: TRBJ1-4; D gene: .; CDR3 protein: CASSGATNEKLFF; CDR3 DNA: TGCGCCAGCTCCGGCGCAACTAATGAAAAACTGTTTTTT
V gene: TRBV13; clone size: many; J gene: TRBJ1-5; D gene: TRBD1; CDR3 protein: CASSRQGYSNQPQHF; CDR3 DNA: TGTGCCAGCAGCCGACAGGGGTATAGCAATCAGCCCCAGCATTTT
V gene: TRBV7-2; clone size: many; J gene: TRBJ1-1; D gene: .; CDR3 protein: CASSPAQRTEAFF; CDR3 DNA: TGTGCCAGCAGCCCGGCCCAGCGGACTGAAGCTTTCTTT
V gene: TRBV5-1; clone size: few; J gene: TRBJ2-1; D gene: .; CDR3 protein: CASSLGSTKQDPEFF; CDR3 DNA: TGCGCCAGCAGCTTGGGTAGTACCAAACAGGACCCAGAGTTCTTC